This TCR beta chain was observed in a study of cytomegalovirus exposure and HLA in healthy donors (dated by TCRdb to about 2017). In terms of the full investigation: The 700 or so repertoires of the first cohort and the 95 to 150 validation repertoires were produced on the same platform, according to a later analysis. The study combined high-throughput TCR immunosequencing, statistical association of individual TCRs with disease status, and machine learning to predict cytomegalovirus infection status. In addition to the first cohort of approximately 670 subjects, a separate validation cohort of approximately 130 different subjects was used. The aim of the study was to test whether cataloging public T cell receptors could identify signatures of past pathogen exposure.

With respect to this clone: It has no known antigen specificity. No base quality values were provided; no much bigger clone lies one nucleotide off.

Donors formed part of the validation cohort, which comprised 95 to 150 subjects and was distinct from the first cohort of 666 subjects. Libraries were prepared through the immunoSEQ multiplex PCR assay. The paper's data handling went like this. To diagnose cytomegalovirus status from the catalog of TCR beta chain sequences, a statistical classification framework was built. Held by TCRdb, this immuneACCESS table contains in-frame sequences only and omits some clones. Under half of the omission traces to an unresolved V gene where checked; the cause of the rest is unknown. D and trimming come from the DNA, and the V and J calls and clone size come from that table. This sample holds 130,000 to 150,000 clones; 89% were observed only once. The ten most abundant clones make up around 9% of the sample. What the research found in general, with its limitations: Three of the identified cytomegalovirus-associated TCR beta chains were confirmed in vitro to be specific for cytomegalovirus antigens. Of the cluster scores, 85% to 95% were above 0 in a later analysis, which found that TCRs clustered in the first cohort also tended to co-occur in the roughly 130 validation repertoires. Cytomegalovirus status was reported to be diagnosed by the classifier with high specificity and sensitivity in both the original and validation cohorts. A total of fewer than 200 TCR beta chains were listed by the study as associated with cytomegalovirus. The validation cohort had no HLA typing available for a later analysis, so co-occurrence within that cohort was assessed over all 120 or so repertoires. The authors suggested that the approach could potentially be extended to other disease states and immunological phenotypes. Most TCR sequences were observed very rarely across donors, whereas some public TCRs were present in many individuals.

The CDR1 and CDR2 encoded by the germline V gene are MDHEN and SYDVKM. From its cysteine to its phenylalanine, the CDR3 spans 15 amino acids. Of the read, only the CDR3 DNA is kept; its 45 bases are in frame from base 1. For this chain, trimming is 6 bases at the V end and 6 bases at the J end, and the number of junction bases without a gene match is 10. Sequencing input: PBMCs. Recombination linked TRBV28 to TRBJ2-1, with 8 junctional bases fitting TRBD1. The origin of this receptor is a woman under 30 in good health and CMV-seropositive. The DNA reads TGTGCCAGCAGCCTTCAGAGGACAGGGTTCAATGAGCAGTTCTTC. Translated, it gives CASSLQRTGFNEQFF.